This T cell receptor (beta chain) appears in the sequencing data of a study of shared clonotypes between healthy human individuals. Study results and limitations: Investigators collected only blood, and repertoires in tissues likely differ. Estimated clonotype richness was generally higher in naive than memory subsets. The naive CD4 repertoires of a few donors were compared, and 5% to 6.5% of clonotypes were shared.

Concerning this clone: Its antigen remains unidentified. Within the sample, other DNA sequences also encode this same CDR3.

Replicate PCRs run on sorted subsets employed about 220 ng DNA, 25,000 to 35,000 T cell genomes. Generated by immunoSEQ multiplex PCR, the TCRdb table keeps only in-frame clones and is missing some. Of 2,500,000 or so clones listed, more than 90% are singletons. The CDR3 totals 17 residues. The ends lost 0 bases at V and 3 bases at J; junction bases unmatched: 2. Germline V gene data show CDR1 as LGHNA and CDR2 as YSLEER. The genes are TRBV4-3 and TRBJ2-3; 14 positions agree with TRBD2. Material: naive CD4+ T cells sorted from blood. Subset given: CD45RA+ positively selected. The TCR was taken from a man aged 18 to 29 in good health. This chain's CDR3 is CASSQEGTSGRTDTQYF. CDR3 sequence (DNA): TGCGCCAGCAGCCAAGAGGGGACTAGCGGGAGAACAGATACGCAGTATTTT.